Sequencing of this TCR beta chain was carried out in a study of immune characterization of retroperitoneal liposarcoma. Each CDR3 protein is one row after TCRdb ran MiXCR on the PCR reads. The sample records around 10,000 distinct CDR3 sequences, roughly 26% being singletons. This CDR3 is 16 amino acids long. V shed 4 bases and J 4 bases; nucleotides not matched to a gene: 10. This receptor was obtained from a male donor with retroperitoneal liposarcoma. Sequenced input: tumor tissue. J is TRBJ2-1 and V is TRBV12-3 or TRBV12-4, with TRBD1 matching 7 bases. The CDR3 DNA is TGTGCCAGCAGTTCAACAGGGGTCTCCCAATACAATGAGCAGTTCTTC. Its translation is CASSSTGVSQYNEQFF.